This entry lists 13 T cell receptor beta chains sequenced from one sample in a study of blood T cell repertoires in COVID-19 (dated by TCRdb to the early 2020s). The library was made by the immunoSEQ multiplex PCR assay. The immuneACCESS repertoire file appears here via TCRdb, limited to in-frame rearrangements. These files lack a portion of the clones; in checked studies, under half of the deficit traces to unresolved V genes, and the cause of the others is not known. The table for this sample lists about 250,000 clones; 83% of them were counted only once. The ten largest clones take up 3% to 4.5% of the sample. Sequenced material: PBMCs or T cells enriched from blood (not recorded which). These receptors originate from a woman aged 40 to 50 who had been exposed to COVID-19.

The chain couples TRBV4-1 to TRBJ1-5; TRBD1 agrees at 9 bases. There are 18 residues in the CDR3. With V trimmed by 3 bases and J by 6 bases, 15 bases remained unmatched. Germline V lookup: CDR1 MGHRA, CDR2 YSYEKL. This CDR3 reads CASSHVTGGIGFGQPQHF. CDR3 bases: TGCGCCAGCAGCCACGTCACAGGGGGCATCGGTTTCGGTCAGCCCCAGCATTTT.

The V call is TRBV3-1 (or the pseudogene TRBV3-2), the J call TRBJ1-1; a weak D match, TRBD1 (5 bases). The ends were cut back, 3 bases at V and 7 bases at J, with 12 bases in the middle. The CDR3 spans 13 residues. The V gene's germline CDR1 is LGHDT and CDR2 YNNKEL (reference sequence). The CDR3 sequence is CASSQGGQLEAFF. The CDR3 bases are TGTGCCAGCAGCCAGGGAGGACAACTTGAAGCTTTCTTT.

The CDR3 region has the DNA TGTGCCAGCAGCGTAGAGAAGGGGGCTTCTGGAAACACCATATATTTT. This encodes CASSVEKGASGNTIYF. J is TRBJ1-3 and V is TRBV9; TRBD1 aligns across 7 bases. J lost 1 base, V lost 0 bases, and 4 bases had no gene match. The CDR3 totals 16 residues. CDR1 and CDR2 from the germline V gene are SGDLS and YYNGEE.

The V call is TRBV3-1 (or the pseudogene TRBV3-2), the J call TRBJ2-1, with D tentatively TRBD1 (5 bases). Looked up from germline, CDR1 is LGHDT and CDR2 is YNNKEL (reference sequence). The V end lost 0 bases, the J end lost 3 bases, and 6 bases lay between the germline ends. The CDR3 is made up of 14 amino acids. The CDR3 here is CASSQEQGYNEQFF. CDR3 nucleotides: TGTGCCAGCAGCCAAGAGCAGGGCTACAATGAGCAGTTCTTC.

Details on this clone: An end of the junction differs from the germline gene, which may be a read error. The chain combines TRBV30 with TRBJ2-3; possible D gene TRBD2, 6 bases. Germline V gives CDR1 GTSNPN, CDR2 SVGIG (reference sequence). This CDR3 has 10 amino acids. DNA for the CDR3: TGTGCCTGGAGTGTAGGGACTTTCCTCTTT. It translates to CAWSVGTFLF.

The gene calls are TRBV7-8 and TRBJ2-3; 7 positions match TRBD2. This CDR3 spans 16 amino acids. The germline V gene encodes CDR1 SGHVS and CDR2 FQNEAQ. With V trimmed by 5 bases and J by 2 bases, 10 bases remained unmatched. The DNA for the CDR3 is TGTGCCAGCAGCCCCCAGGCTAGCGGTAACACAGATACGCAGTATTTT. It translates to CASSPQASGNTDTQYF. Full variable domain (remainder filled in from reference TRBV7-8 and TRBJ2-3): GAGVSQSPRYKVAKRGQDVALRCDPISGHVSLFWYQQALGQGPEFLTYFQNEAQLDKSGLPSDRFFAERPEGSVSTLKIQRTQQEDSAVYLCASSPQASGNTDTQYFGPGTRLTVL.

V is TRBV19 and J is TRBJ1-6, with a possible D match to TRBD1 (6 bases). The CDR3 sequence is 13 residues long. CDR1 is LNHDA and CDR2 is SQIVND in the germline V gene (reference sequence). V lost 7 bases, J lost 5 bases, and 9 bases lay in between. The DNA for the CDR3 is TGTGCCAGTACGACAGGAAATAATTCACCCCTCCACTTT. Translating it yields CASTTGNNSPLHF.

The chain has TRBV18 and TRBJ1-1; 11 bases are shared with TRBD1. Germline V gene data show CDR1 as KGHSH and CDR2 as LQKENI. The CDR3 runs 16 residues. V dropped 3 bases and J dropped 4; count of bases not matched to a gene: 7. CDR3 sequence (DNA): TGTGCCAGCTCACCCTGGACAGGGGGCTTCGGCACTGAAGCTTTCTTT. Translating it yields CASSPWTGGFGTEAFF.

In this sample, this clone turned up once. The gene calls are TRBV9 and TRBJ2-1, with 8 bases fitting TRBD1. CDR3 length: 16 residues. With 0 bases clipped from V and 7 bases from J, the junction kept 9 bases outside the gene matches. Germline loops: CDR1 SGDLS, CDR2 YYNGEE. The DNA for the CDR3 is TGTGCCAGCAGCGTAGTCGCAGGGGGCTTTGTGAATGAGCAGTTCTTC. Translation: CASSVVAGGFVNEQFF.

V is TRBV29-1 and J is TRBJ1-2, with a tentative D call TRBD1 (6 bases). Trimming took 0 bases from V and 4 from J, leaving 18 bases between them. The CDR3 is 16 residues long. CDR1 and CDR2 (germline): SQVTM, ANQGSEA. The CDR3 reads CSVEDPRGAELYGYTF. In nucleotides, the CDR3 is TGCAGCGTTGAAGACCCCCGGGGGGCTGAACTCTATGGCTACACCTTC.

The chain uses TRBV28 and TRBJ2-1, with 7 bases fitting TRBD1. The CDR3 runs to 14 residues. Germline V gene sequence: CDR1 MDHEN, CDR2 SYDVKM. V lost 5 bases and J lost 8; bases outside the gene matches: 9. CDR3 protein: CASSKLTGADEQFF. In DNA form, the CDR3 reads TGTGCCAGCAGTAAACTAACAGGGGCCGATGAGCAGTTCTTC.

J is TRBJ2-7 and V is TRBV7-2; a weak D match, TRBD1 (5 bases). V was clipped by 6 bases and J by 2 bases, with 11 bases between them. The length of the CDR3 is 13 residues. Per germline, CDR1 SGHTA and CDR2 FQGNSA. In DNA, the CDR3 is TGTGCCAGCAGAAAAGGGGCTGCCTACGAGCAGTACTTC. Amino acids: CASRKGAAYEQYF.

The V gene is TRBV5-4, the J gene TRBJ1-1; no definite D call. CDR1 and CDR2 (germline): SGHNT, YYREEE (reference sequence). Trimming removed 0 bases from V and 5 bases from J, with 14 bases in between. The CDR3 spans 15 residues. The CDR3 loop reads CASSLAGGRGTEAFF. The CDR3 DNA is TGTGCCAGCAGCTTGGCTGGAGGGCGGGGAACTGAAGCTTTCTTT.